This TCR beta chain was recorded in a study of T cells in localized non-small cell lung cancer. Libraries were prepared by immunoSEQ multiplex PCR; TCRdb keeps only in-frame clonotypes and omits some of them. The table has more than 20,000 clones, about nine tenths seen once. The study's findings and limits: Across samples, adjacent lung featured a median approximately 60 of the top 100 tumor clones. Heterogeneity stays possible, as sequencing covered only one tumor region. Uninvolved nearby lung showed the greatest T cell clonality, exceeding that found in tumor.

In regard to this clone: What it binds is not known.

The sequencing here drew on PBMCs, taken before any cancer treatment. This receptor was taken from a man aged 40 to 75 with stage II squamous cell lung carcinoma.

CDR3 residues: CASSLGVRGVEQYF. The CDR3 bases are TGTGCCAGCAGCTTGGGTGTAAGAGGGGTCGAGCAGTACTTC. The V call is TRBV5-5, the J call TRBJ2-7; D could derive from TRBD1 or TRBD2 (5 bases each). Germline CDR1 and CDR2: SGHKS and YYEKEE (reference sequence). Trimming took off 0 bases at V and 6 bases at J, with 13 bases between the two ends. The length of the CDR3 is 14 residues.